A selection of T cell receptor beta chains follows, all from one sample in a study of T-cell reconstitution after alpha-beta-depleted transplantation in children. One entry per CDR3 protein, called by TCRdb with MiXCR from the PCR reads. The sample includes approximately 1,000,000 distinct CDR3 sequences, about 29% of them seen just once. The starting material was PBMCs, mostly from graft donor cells, obtained 360 days after TCRalphabeta/CD19-depleted stem cell transplant. The receptor source for this set is a boy under three years old who had a stem cell transplant for SCID, so the T cells may come from the graft donor. Both conserved end residues are trimmed from each CDR3.

v_call	cdr3_length	j_call	cdr3_aa
TRBV6-2/TRBV6-3	13	TRBJ2-7	ASVRAGARSGEQY
TRBV29-1	12	TRBJ1-2	SSLQTGQGFGYT
TRBV6-5	12	TRBJ1-3	ASSTDRAGNTIY
TRBV4-1	14	TRBJ1-2	ASSQDVTGTYYGYT
TRBV6-1	13	TRBJ2-5	ASSPDRSGSETQY
TRBV7-9	13	TRBJ1-3	ASSYGTDSGNTIY
TRBV28	17	TRBJ2-7	ASSTTTGGFTRIYYEQY
TRBV9	11	TRBJ1-1	ASSFRAVGEAF
TRBV29-1	11	TRBJ2-7	SGRLAGAYEQY
TRBV18	11	TRBJ2-7	ASSPQPLYEQY
TRBV4-2	11	TRBJ2-1	ASSQVEGAVEF
TRBV20-1	9	TRBJ2-5	SILRGETQY
TRBV7-2	15	TRBJ2-3	ASSLAKGSRLTDTQY
TRBV21-1	14	TRBJ2-3	ASSQKRPGSSDTQY
TRBV20-1	11	TRBJ2-7	SAKRQGPNEQY
TRBV27	13	TRBJ2-1	ASSFGTGRVNEQF
TRBV12-3/TRBV12-4	10	TRBJ1-1	ASSNRQIEAF
TRBV12-3/TRBV12-4	14	TRBJ2-1	ASSQMDYTRNNEQF
TRBV10-1	10	TRBJ2-7	ASSVGSYEQY
TRBV7-9	14	TRBJ2-7	ASSQLPRAYSVEQY
TRBV18	11	TRBJ1-2	ASSAQGEYGYT
TRBV12-3/TRBV12-4	13	TRBJ1-5	ASSYTGLGNQPQH
TRBV5-5	15	TRBJ2-2	ASSPPGTASNTGELF
TRBV2	17	TRBJ2-1	ASRGGDRGAAGTYNEQF